One sample yielded the 11 T cell receptor beta chains listed below, sequenced in a study of T cell changes during pregnancy in multiple sclerosis. Data came from immunoSEQ multiplex PCR; TCRdb stores just in-frame clones and leaves some out. The sample holds some 74,000 clones, just under 95% seen once. The sequencing here drew on peripheral blood, taken after pregnancy. All receptors derive from a female donor in good health, enrolled as a control in a pregnancy study.

This chain links TRBV28 with TRBJ1-5; 8 nucleotides agree with TRBD1. The V and J ends lost 5 bases and 3 bases, in that order; junction bases with no gene match: 15. Germline assignment: CDR1 MDHEN and CDR2 SYDVKM. The CDR3 has 18 amino acids. The CDR3: CASSTPTGAVRLNQPQHF. In nucleotides, the CDR3 is TGTGCCAGCAGTACCCCGACAGGGGCCGTTAGACTCAATCAGCCCCAGCATTTT.

The chain uses TRBV7-9 and TRBJ2-1; 8 bases line up with TRBD2. The CDR3 length is 14 residues. V shed 3 bases and J 5 bases; nucleotides not matched to a gene: 3. Per the germline V gene, CDR1 is SEHNR and CDR2 is FQNEAQ (reference sequence). The CDR3 nucleotides read TGTGCCAGCAGCTTGAGAGCGGGAGACAATGAGCAGTTCTTC. Its translation: CASSLRAGDNEQFF.

The genes are TRBV6-1 and TRBJ2-1; 7 bases map to TRBD2. V dropped 6 bases and J dropped 7; count of bases not matched to a gene: 3. This CDR3 contains 12 residues. Germline CDR1 reads MNHNS; CDR2 reads SASEGT. The CDR3 region is CASRKGGNEQFF. The CDR3 coding sequence is TGTGCCAGCAGGAAGGGAGGGAATGAGCAGTTCTTC.

The chain couples TRBV29-1 to TRBJ2-5, with D possibly being TRBD1 (5 bases). With 3 bases removed from V and 2 bases from J, the gap between germline ends came to 13 bases. The CDR3 has 14 residues. Per the germline V gene, CDR1 is SQVTM and CDR2 is ANQGSEA. CDR3 protein: CSVDEVDRQETQYF. DNA for the CDR3: TGCAGCGTTGATGAAGTCGACAGACAAGAGACCCAGTACTTC. Variable domain in full (rest from reference TRBV29-1 and TRBJ2-5): SAVISQKPSRDICQRGTSLTIQCQVDSQVTMMFWYRQQPGQSLTLIATANQGSEATYESGFVIDKFPISRPNLTFSTLTVSNMSPEDSSIYLCSVDEVDRQETQYFGPGTRLLVL.

This sequence joins TRBV7-2 and TRBJ1-1; 11 nucleotides match TRBD1. The CDR3 sequence is 16 residues long. The J segment lost 5 bases and the V segment lost 5 bases, leaving 10 bases of the junction unmatched. Germline CDR1 reads SGHTA; CDR2 reads FQGNSA. The CDR3 region has the DNA TGTGCCAGCAGCCTCTGGACAGGGGGCGTAGGAACTGAAGCTTTCTTT. It translates to CASSLWTGGVGTEAFF.

The V call is TRBV5-1, the J call TRBJ1-1, with 7 nucleotides matching TRBD1. Germline V gene sequence: CDR1 SGHRS, CDR2 YFSETQ. Trimming cost V 4 bases and J 1 base; bases outside gene matches: 4. The CDR3 consists of 14 residues. This chain's CDR3 is CASSHRDRNTEAFF. The CDR3 region has the DNA TGCGCCAGCAGCCATCGGGACAGGAACACTGAAGCTTTCTTT.

V and J are TRBV6-1 and TRBJ1-1; tentatively, D is TRBD1 (6 bases). V was pared by 0 bases and J by 5 bases, with 13 bases between. The germline V gene has CDR1 MNHNS and CDR2 SASEGT. The CDR3 has 15 residues. The CDR3 loop is CASSEAHTGSTEAFF. Here the CDR3 DNA reads TGTGCCAGCAGTGAAGCGCACACAGGGAGTACTGAAGCTTTCTTT.

V usage is TRBV28 and J usage is TRBJ1-2, with D maybe TRBD1 (5 bases). The CDR3 loop spans 14 amino acids. Trimming took 4 bases from V and 8 from J, leaving 17 bases between them. CDR1 and CDR2 (germline): MDHEN, SYDVKM. This CDR3 is CASSWRRDSWGYTF. In DNA form, the CDR3 reads TGTGCCAGCAGTTGGCGACGGGACTCTTGGGGCTACACCTTC.

The gene calls are TRBV18 and TRBJ1-4; a weak D match, TRBD1 (5 bases). V gave up 5 bases and J gave up 0 bases, with 13 bases separating them. The germline CDR1 and CDR2 sequences are KGHSH and LQKENI. The CDR3 loop spans 16 amino acids. DNA for the CDR3: TGTGCCAGCTCAACGGGACTCATTGCAACTAATGAAAAACTGTTTTTT. Its translation is CASSTGLIATNEKLFF.

V is TRBV29-1 and J is TRBJ1-1; D gene unclear. The CDR3 runs to 13 residues. Trimming removed 3 bases from V and 1 base from J, with 9 bases in between. CDR1 and CDR2 (germline): SQVTM, ANQGSEA. In nucleotides, the CDR3 is TGCAGCGTTGAGTTCTCCGGGAACACTGAAGCTTTCTTT. Its translation: CSVEFSGNTEAFF.

This chain joins TRBV19 and TRBJ1-2; 11 bases fit TRBD1. The CDR3 totals 13 residues. Germline lookup yields CDR1 LNHDA and CDR2 SQIVND (reference sequence). V shed 9 bases and J 2 bases; nucleotides not matched to a gene: 2. DNA for the CDR3: TGTGCCAGCAGGGACAGGGGGAACTATGGCTACACCTTC. It is translated as CASRDRGNYGYTF.